The 26 T cell receptor beta chains reported below all come from one sample, sequenced in a study of blood T cells in healthy people across ages. With a J-beta primer mix and a sample-barcoded 5' primer, a second PCR ran 7 to 11 cycles. TCRdb reanalysed the 5' RACE reads using MiXCR and keeps one entry per CDR3 protein. The sample includes about 670,000 distinct CDR3 sequences, roughly two fifths of them seen just once. Specimen: blood. Receptor source: a man older than 75 in good health.

This chain uses TRBV6-2 or TRBV6-3 with TRBJ2-4; no reliable D call. The ends were cut back, 6 bases at V and 3 bases at J, with 6 bases in the middle. There are 12 residues in the CDR3. CDR1 and CDR2 from the germline V gene are MNHEY and SVGEGT. CDR3 amino acids: CASSDFKNIQYF. CDR3 DNA: TGTGCCAGCAGCGACTTCAAAAACATTCAGTACTTC.

The sample holds a few counts of this clonotype. This chain joins TRBV7-2 and TRBJ1-5; 11 positions agree with TRBD1. The junction had 5 bases not matched to a gene; V was cut back by 2 bases and J by 2 bases. Germline CDR1 is SGHTA and CDR2 is FQGNSA. The CDR3 length is 17 residues. Here the CDR3 DNA reads TGTGCCAGCAGCTTAACAGGACAGGGGGCGCGCAATCAGCCCCAGCATTTT. Protein product: CASSLTGQGARNQPQHF.

This clonotype appeared a few times. The V gene is TRBV6-2 or TRBV6-3, the J gene TRBJ2-1, with 16 bases identical to TRBD2. The germline gives CDR1 MNHEY, CDR2 SVGEGT. CDR3 length: 16 residues. J lost 8 bases, V lost 5 bases, and 6 bases had no gene match. The CDR3 protein is CASSPSGTSGGDEQFF. CDR3 DNA sequence: TGTGCCAGCAGTCCCTCCGGGACTAGCGGGGGGGATGAGCAGTTCTTC.

Comments on this clonotype: The junction shows a germline mismatch at one end, possibly a read error. The chain has TRBV5-1 and TRBJ2-3; 7 nucleotides align to TRBD2. CDR1 and CDR2 (germline): SGHRS, YFSETQ. The CDR3 totals 14 residues. In DNA form, the CDR3 reads TGCGCCAGCACACAGCGGGAAACCACAGATACGCGGTATTTT. Its protein is CASTQRETTDTRYF.

A note on this clonotype: A much larger clonotype is one base distant, so this may be a read error. V is TRBV12-3 or TRBV12-4 and J is TRBJ2-3, with D possibly being TRBD1 or TRBD2 (6 bases each). Trimming took off 6 bases at V and 1 base at J, with 17 bases between the two ends. The length of the CDR3 is 16 residues. CDR3 nucleotide sequence: TGTGCCAGCAGCCCGGGGGCTAGAGGGGGCACAGATACGCAGTATTTT. It encodes CASSPGARGGTDTQYF.

V is TRBV14 and J is TRBJ1-4; no definite D call. Germline V gene lookup returns CDR1 SGHDN and CDR2 FVKESK. Trimming left V 4 bases short and J 4 bases short, with 16 bases between. The CDR3 extends over 16 amino acids. The CDR3 DNA follows: TGTGCCAGCAGCCCTGGAAGGGTGAGAAATAATGAAAAACTGTTTTTT. Its protein product is CASSPGRVRNNEKLFF.

The chain is built from TRBV9 and TRBJ2-2; possibly TRBD1 or TRBD2 for D (5 bases each). Germline assignment: CDR1 SGDLS and CDR2 YYNGEE. This CDR3 is built from 15 residues. The germline V and J ends were trimmed by 7 bases and 1 base, with 14 bases remaining between them. In DNA, the CDR3 is TGTGCCAGCTCACCGTATGGGGGGAACACCGGGGAGCTGTTTTTT. Translated: CASSPYGGNTGELFF.

Only a few counts were recorded for this clonotype. The V gene is TRBV4-2, the J gene TRBJ2-3, with D possibly called TRBD1 or TRBD2 (5 bases each). Germline CDR1 LGHNA, CDR2 YNFKEQ. CDR3 length: 15 amino acids. V lost 1 base and J 4 bases, leaving 12 bases between the germline ends. In nucleotides, the CDR3 is TGTGCCAGCAGCCAAGGGTGGGGGAGCGCAGATACGCAGTATTTT. The encoded protein is CASSQGWGSADTQYF.

The V call is TRBV12-3 or TRBV12-4, the J call TRBJ2-7; the match to TRBD1 covers 7 bases. The CDR3 covers 14 residues. V dropped 6 bases and J dropped 7; count of bases not matched to a gene: 12. CDR3 DNA: TGTGCCAGCAGCAACAACAGGGGACACAATGAGCAGTACTTC. Translation gives CASSNNRGHNEQYF.

Only a few counts were recorded for this clonotype. The rearrangement uses TRBV2 and TRBJ2-3, with 7 bases matching TRBD1. CDR3 length equals 15 residues. Germline V lookup: CDR1 SNHLY, CDR2 FYNNEI. Germline trimming cut 6 bases from V and 3 bases from J; bases unmatched to any gene: 9. The CDR3 bases are TGTGCCAGCAGACCGACAGGGTTTGGGACAGATACGCAGTATTTT. This codes for CASRPTGFGTDTQYF.

The chain carries TRBV12-3 or TRBV12-4 and TRBJ2-3; D gene ambiguous. The V end lost 3 bases, the J end lost 4 bases, and 8 bases lay between the germline ends. The CDR3 has 13 amino acids. The CDR3 DNA sequence: TGTGCCAGCAGTTTTTCTAACTCAGATACGCAGTATTTT. Protein product: CASSFSNSDTQYF.

The chain recombines TRBV7-9 with TRBJ1-1, with 7 positions matching TRBD1. Germline V gene data show CDR1 as SEHNR and CDR2 as FQNEAQ (reference sequence). Trimming took 5 bases from V and 4 from J; bases not matched to a gene: 7. The CDR3 covers 14 residues. In nucleotides, the CDR3 is TGTGCCAGCAGCGTGACAGGGTTAGGCACTGAAGCTTTCTTT. This encodes CASSVTGLGTEAFF.

The V and J genes are TRBV4-2 and TRBJ1-1, with 11 bases lining up with TRBD1. CDR3 size: 18 residues. J lost 6 bases, V lost 1 base, and 13 bases had no gene match. Germline-derived CDR1 and CDR2 are LGHNA and YNFKEQ. The CDR3 is CASSQASRTGGFFAEAFF. In DNA form, the CDR3 reads TGTGCCAGCAGCCAAGCCTCCCGGACAGGGGGCTTCTTTGCTGAAGCTTTCTTT.

This clonotype has just a few counts. The rearrangement links TRBV7-9 to TRBJ2-2, with D hard to call. Trimming cost V 1 base and J 12 bases, with 9 bases left between them. This CDR3 spans 12 amino acids. The germline CDR1 and CDR2 sequences are SEHNR and FQNEAQ (reference sequence). CDR3 loop: CASSLEQRQLFF. CDR3 nucleotides: TGTGCCAGCAGCTTAGAACAGCGACAGCTGTTTTTT.

The table lists this clonotype with a count of one. V usage is TRBV19 and J usage is TRBJ1-4; D gene ambiguous. Germline values: CDR1 LNHDA, CDR2 SQIVND (reference sequence). Trimming shortened V by 10 bases and J by 4 bases, and 13 bases separated the two germline ends. The CDR3 loop spans 13 amino acids. This chain's CDR3 is CATSRRSNEKLFF. Written as DNA, the CDR3 is TGTGCCACCTCACGACGGAGTAATGAAAAACTGTTTTTT.

This chain connects TRBV20-1 to TRBJ2-5; 7 bases align to TRBD1. The V and J ends lost 2 bases and 2 bases, in that order; junction bases with no gene match: 8. The CDR3 is made up of 15 amino acids. The germline V gene encodes CDR1 DFQATT and CDR2 SNEGSKA (reference sequence). The DNA for the CDR3 is TGCAGTGCTAGAATTCCGGTGGGACAGCAAGAGACCCAGTACTTC. The encoded protein is CSARIPVGQQETQYF.

This chain connects TRBV29-1 to TRBJ1-2; tentatively, D is TRBD1 (6 bases). V was clipped by 8 bases and J by 8 bases, with 18 bases between them. The CDR3 sequence is 12 residues long. Germline V CDR1 and CDR2: SQVTM, ANQGSEA. DNA for the CDR3: TGCAGCTCAGGGGCAGGGGCCCAAGGCTACACCTTC. Translating gives CSSGAGAQGYTF.

This clonotype was observed a handful of times. V gene TRBV28 combines with J gene TRBJ2-6; the match to TRBD2 covers 10 bases. CDR3 length equals 18 residues. Per the germline V gene, CDR1 is MDHEN and CDR2 is SYDVKM. The J segment lost 1 base and the V segment lost 5 bases, leaving 8 bases of the junction unmatched. CDR3 region: CASSSGTSGDSGANVLTF. CDR3 nucleotide sequence: TGTGCCAGCAGTAGCGGAACTAGCGGGGATTCTGGGGCCAACGTCCTGACTTTC.

J is TRBJ2-5 and V is TRBV4-2, with D perhaps TRBD2 (6 bases). Trimming took 4 bases from V and 11 from J, leaving 26 bases between them. This CDR3 region has 16 residues. Looked up from germline, CDR1 is LGHNA and CDR2 is YNFKEQ. The CDR3: CASSLPAGGPNNEQYF. In DNA form, the CDR3 reads TGTGCCAGCAGCCTCCCCGCCGGAGGGCCGAACAATGAGCAGTACTTC.

This clonotype occurred many times. The rearrangement uses TRBV10-3 and TRBJ2-7; 8 positions match TRBD2. CDR1 is ENHRY and CDR2 is SYGVKD in the germline V gene. This CDR3 region has 14 residues. After removal of 4 bases from V and 0 bases from J, the junction contained 2 bases not matched to a gene. The CDR3 DNA reads as TGTGCCATCAGTGGGACTAGCAGCTCCTACGAGCAGTACTTC. It yields the protein CAISGTSSSYEQYF.

This clonotype was counted ten times or more. The chain employs TRBV29-1 and TRBJ2-7, with D possibly matching TRBD2 (5 bases). From germline, CDR1 is SQVTM and CDR2 ANQGSEA. Deletions cut 6 bases from V and 3 bases from J, with 15 bases between. This CDR3 has 13 amino acids. The CDR3 DNA follows: TGCAGCGTGGCGGGTGGGGTATACTACGAGCAGTACTTC. It translates to CSVAGGVYYEQYF.

The V and J genes are TRBV27 and TRBJ2-1; 12 bases are shared with TRBD2. TRBJ2-7 explains the end of the DNA better; the J call may be wrong. Germline V gene sequence: CDR1 MNHEY, CDR2 SMNVEV (reference sequence). The CDR3 totals 19 residues. The CDR3 is CASRLSSGRALSSYNEQYF. The CDR3 DNA reads TGTGCCAGCAGACTATCTAGCGGGAGGGCCTTGAGCTCCTACAATGAGCAGTACTTC.

The chain joins TRBV3-1 to TRBJ2-7; no clear D gene. The germline V gene has CDR1 LGHDT and CDR2 YNNKEL (reference sequence). The CDR3 loop spans 14 amino acids. V was trimmed by 1 base and J by 7 bases, leaving 14 bases between them. The CDR3 DNA is TGTGCCAGCAGCCAAGGAACCACTAACAATGAGCAGTACTTC. Its translation is CASSQGTTNNEQYF.

The CDR3 sequence is CASSPKTGPSYEQYF. The DNA for the CDR3 is TGTGCCAGCAGCCCGAAAACAGGTCCATCCTACGAGCAGTACTTC. The rearrangement joins TRBV7-9 to TRBJ2-7; possibly TRBD1 for D (5 bases). CDR3 length equals 15 residues. The germline V gene has CDR1 SEHNR and CDR2 FQNEAQ (reference sequence). V was pared by 5 bases and J by 1 base, with 15 bases between.

The chain combines TRBV9 with TRBJ2-4; 9 nucleotides line up with TRBD1. In germline, CDR1 is SGDLS, CDR2 YYNGEE. The CDR3 extends over 16 amino acids. Trimming at V came to 3 bases and at J to 1 base, leaving 5 bases not matched to a gene. The CDR3 spells CASSGDRVGAKNIQYF. As DNA, the CDR3 is TGTGCCAGCAGCGGGGACAGGGTAGGGGCCAAAAACATTCAGTACTTC.

In this sample, this clonotype turned up a few times. The chain recombines TRBV7-2 with TRBJ2-3, with no clear D. V was cut by 5 bases and J by 6 bases, with 18 bases left in between. Germline V CDR1 and CDR2: SGHTA, FQGNSA. CDR3 length: 15 residues. The CDR3 DNA sequence: TGTGCCAGCAGCCCAGGTCAGATCCCCATTGATACGCAGTATTTT. Translated, it gives CASSPGQIPIDTQYF.